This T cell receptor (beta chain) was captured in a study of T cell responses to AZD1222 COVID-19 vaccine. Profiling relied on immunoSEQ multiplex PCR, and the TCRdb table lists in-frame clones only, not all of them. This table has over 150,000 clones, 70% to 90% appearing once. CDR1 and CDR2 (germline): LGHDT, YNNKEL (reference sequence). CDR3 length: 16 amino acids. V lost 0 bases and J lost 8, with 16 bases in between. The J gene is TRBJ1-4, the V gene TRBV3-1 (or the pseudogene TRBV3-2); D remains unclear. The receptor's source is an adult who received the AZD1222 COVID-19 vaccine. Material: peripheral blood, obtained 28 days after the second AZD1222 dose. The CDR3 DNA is TGTGCCAGCAGCCAAGAGGGAACCCCGGGGAGCGAAAAACTGTTTTTT. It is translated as CASSQEGTPGSEKLFF.